The sequence of this T cell receptor beta chain was determined in a study of metastatic and nonmetastatic thyroid tumors. In the study overall: The study looked at repertoires side by side in blood and in tumor or nodule tissue from malignant and benign thyroid patients. Study results and caveats: The study reportedly found significantly higher TCR beta diversity in malignant thyroid tumors than benign nodules, in blood and tumor.

CDR1 and CDR2 from the germline V gene are SGHRS and YFSETQ. The CDR3 extends over 15 amino acids. Worth noting for this clone: As yet, its antigen is unknown. At one of its ends the junction is not consistent with the germline gene, which may arise from a read error. Other nucleotide sequences in the sample specify the same CDR3.

Authors' processing steps: Clinicopathological groups of papillary thyroid cancer showed CDR3 differences that were used to build a distant-metastasis classifier. TCRdb re-analyzed the PCR reads using MiXCR. The V and J calls shown here were made by TCRdb, not taken from the authors' results. This table holds 45,000 to 65,000 clones, 20% found once. Prior to thyroid surgery, none of the patients had received any treatment. The chain has TRBV5-1 and TRBJ2-2; the match to TRBD1 covers 8 bases. This TCR was recovered from a female donor with papillary thyroid cancer or a benign thyroid nodule (not recorded which). Some clones in this sample may be carry-over from other donors' samples. The sequenced sample consisted of blood. Here the CDR3 DNA reads TGCGCCAGCAGACCCGGGACAGGTACTTCCGGAGAGCTGTTTTTT. Residues: CASRPGTGTSGELFF.